The clone carrying this TCR beta chain was detected a few times. Antigen: not known. The record originates from a study of T cells in Graves' hyperthyroidism and ophthalmopathy. For the study at large: Peripheral blood specimens were obtained at initial diagnosis, prior to any treatment.

Enrolled ophthalmopathy patients presented with a Clinical Activity Score of at least 3, a NOSPECS grade of at least 4, and disease duration under 3 months. Not enrolled were patients with uncontrolled infection, other autoimmune disease, pregnancy or lactation. The investigators amplified TCR beta CDR3 regions from RNA transcripts. RT-PCR in the first round (using the HTBI primer set) targeted the TCR CDR3. In TCRdb, the multiplex PCR reads were re-called with MiXCR into one record per CDR3 protein. This table holds under 500,000 distinct CDR3 sequences, roughly an eighth found once. The study, taken as a whole, reports: A model of 13 V-J features distinguished ophthalmopathy from stable hyperthyroidism.

This CDR3 is built from 14 residues. J gave up 4 bases and V 5 bases, and 4 bases lay outside the gene matches. The chain links TRBV12-3 or TRBV12-4 to TRBJ2-7; 11 positions match TRBD2. Input material: blood. The clonotype comes from a man aged 50 to 59 with Graves' ophthalmopathy. The CDR3 DNA reads as TGTGCCAGCAGTACAACTAGCGGGAGTTACGAGCAGTACTTC. Amino acid sequence: CASSTTSGSYEQYF.